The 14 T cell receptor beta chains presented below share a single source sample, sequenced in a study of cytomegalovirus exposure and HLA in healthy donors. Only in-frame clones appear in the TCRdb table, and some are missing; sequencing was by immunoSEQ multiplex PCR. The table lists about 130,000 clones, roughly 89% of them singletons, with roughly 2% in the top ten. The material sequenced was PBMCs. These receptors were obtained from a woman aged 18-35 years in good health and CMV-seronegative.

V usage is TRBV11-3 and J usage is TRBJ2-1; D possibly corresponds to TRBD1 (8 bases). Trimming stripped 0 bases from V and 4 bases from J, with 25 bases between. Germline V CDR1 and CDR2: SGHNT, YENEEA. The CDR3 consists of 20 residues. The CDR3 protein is CASSLDDSLQGGGVYNEQFF. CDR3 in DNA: TGTGCCAGCAGCTTAGACGACAGCTTACAGGGGGGAGGGGTTTACAATGAGCAGTTCTTC. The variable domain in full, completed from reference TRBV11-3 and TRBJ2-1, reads EAGVVQSPRYKIIEKKQPVAFWCNPISGHNTLYWYLQNLGQGPELLIRYENEEAVDDSQLPKDRFSAERLKGVDSTLKIQPAELGDSAVYLCASSLDDSLQGGGVYNEQFFGPGTRLTVL.

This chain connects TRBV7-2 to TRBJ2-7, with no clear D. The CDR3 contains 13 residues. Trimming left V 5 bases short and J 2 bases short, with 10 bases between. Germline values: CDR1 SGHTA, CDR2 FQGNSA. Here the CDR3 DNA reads TGTGCCAGCAGCGCCCCAGGCCCCTACGAGCAGTACTTC. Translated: CASSAPGPYEQYF.

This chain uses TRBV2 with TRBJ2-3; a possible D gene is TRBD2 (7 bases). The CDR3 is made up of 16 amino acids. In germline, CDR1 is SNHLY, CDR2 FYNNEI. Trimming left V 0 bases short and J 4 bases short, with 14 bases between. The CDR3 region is CASSEAGRRGPDTQYF. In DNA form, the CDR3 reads TGTGCCAGCAGTGAAGCCGGGAGGCGGGGGCCAGATACGCAGTATTTT.

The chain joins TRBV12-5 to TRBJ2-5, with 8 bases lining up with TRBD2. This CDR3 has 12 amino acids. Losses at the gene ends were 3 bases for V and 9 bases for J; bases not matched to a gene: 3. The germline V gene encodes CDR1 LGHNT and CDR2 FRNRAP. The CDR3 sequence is CASGFYSGAQYF. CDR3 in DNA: TGTGCTAGTGGTTTTTATAGCGGGGCCCAGTACTTC.

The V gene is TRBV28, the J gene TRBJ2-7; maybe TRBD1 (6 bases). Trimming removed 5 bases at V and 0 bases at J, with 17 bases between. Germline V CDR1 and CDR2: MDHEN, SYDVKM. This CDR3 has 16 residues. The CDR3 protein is CASSAQGFGGSYEQYF. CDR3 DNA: TGTGCCAGCAGTGCCCAGGGGTTTGGGGGCTCCTACGAGCAGTACTTC. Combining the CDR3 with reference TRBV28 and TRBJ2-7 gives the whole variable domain DVKVTQSSRYLVKRTGEKVFLECVQDMDHENMFWYRQDPGLGLRLIYFSYDVKMKEKGDIPEGYSVSREKKERFSLILESASTNQTSMYLCASSAQGFGGSYEQYFGPGTRLTVT.

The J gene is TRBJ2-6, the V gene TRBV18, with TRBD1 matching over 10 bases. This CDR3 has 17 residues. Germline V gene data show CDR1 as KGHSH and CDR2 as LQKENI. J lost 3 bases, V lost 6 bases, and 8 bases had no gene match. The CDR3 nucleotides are TGTGCCAGCTCCCCGGGACAGGGGATGAATGGGGCCAACGTCCTGACTTTC. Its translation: CASSPGQGMNGANVLTF.

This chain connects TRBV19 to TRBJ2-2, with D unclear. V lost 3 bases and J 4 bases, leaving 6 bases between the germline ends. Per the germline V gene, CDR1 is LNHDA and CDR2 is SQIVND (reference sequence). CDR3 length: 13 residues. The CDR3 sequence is CASSIQSTGELFF. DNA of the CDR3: TGTGCCAGTAGTATCCAGTCCACCGGGGAGCTGTTTTTT.

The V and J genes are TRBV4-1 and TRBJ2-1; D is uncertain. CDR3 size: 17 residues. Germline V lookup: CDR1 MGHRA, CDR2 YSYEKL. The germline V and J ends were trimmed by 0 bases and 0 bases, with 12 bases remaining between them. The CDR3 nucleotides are TGCGCCAGCAGCCAAGATCGGTCAAGTTTCTCCTACAATGAGCAGTTCTTC. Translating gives CASSQDRSSFSYNEQFF.

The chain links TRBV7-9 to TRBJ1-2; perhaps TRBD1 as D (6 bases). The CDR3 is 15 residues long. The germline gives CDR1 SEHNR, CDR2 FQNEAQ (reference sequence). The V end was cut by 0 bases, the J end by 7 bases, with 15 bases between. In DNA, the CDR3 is TGTGCCAGCAGCTTAGCCGAACAGGGTTTGGCTGGCTACACCTTC. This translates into CASSLAEQGLAGYTF. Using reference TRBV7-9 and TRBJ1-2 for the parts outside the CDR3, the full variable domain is DTGVSQNPRHKITKRGQNVTFRCDPISEHNRLYWYRQTLGQGPEFLTYFQNEAQLEKSRLLSDRFSAERPKGSFSTLEIQRTEQGDSAMYLCASSLAEQGLAGYTFGSGTRLTVV.

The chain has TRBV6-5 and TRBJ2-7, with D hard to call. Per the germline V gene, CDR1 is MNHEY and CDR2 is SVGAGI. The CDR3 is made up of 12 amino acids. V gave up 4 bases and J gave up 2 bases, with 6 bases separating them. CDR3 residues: CASSSGTYEQYF. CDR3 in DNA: TGTGCCAGCAGTTCAGGCACCTACGAGCAGTACTTC.

CDR3 coding DNA: TGTGCCAGCAGCCGAGGACAGGCCCCCTACGAGCAGTACTTC. It encodes CASSRGQAPYEQYF. The chain has TRBV27 and TRBJ2-7; 7 positions match TRBD1. Unmatched junction bases numbered 7, after V lost 6 bases and J lost 2 bases. There are 14 residues in the CDR3. Germline V lookup: CDR1 MNHEY, CDR2 SMNVEV (reference sequence).

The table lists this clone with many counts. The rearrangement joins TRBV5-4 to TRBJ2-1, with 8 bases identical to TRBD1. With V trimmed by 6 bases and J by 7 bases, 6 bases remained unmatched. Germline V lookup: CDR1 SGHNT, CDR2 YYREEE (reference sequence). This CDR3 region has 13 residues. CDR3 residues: CASTGQGRNEQFF. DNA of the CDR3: TGTGCCAGCACCGGACAGGGTAGGAATGAGCAGTTCTTC.

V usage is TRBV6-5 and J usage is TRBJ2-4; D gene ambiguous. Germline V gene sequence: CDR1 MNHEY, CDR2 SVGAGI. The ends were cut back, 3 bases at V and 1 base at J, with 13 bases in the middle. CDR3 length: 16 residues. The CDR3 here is CASSYTATTAKNIQYF. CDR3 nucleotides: TGTGCCAGCAGTTATACCGCCACAACGGCCAAAAACATTCAGTACTTC.

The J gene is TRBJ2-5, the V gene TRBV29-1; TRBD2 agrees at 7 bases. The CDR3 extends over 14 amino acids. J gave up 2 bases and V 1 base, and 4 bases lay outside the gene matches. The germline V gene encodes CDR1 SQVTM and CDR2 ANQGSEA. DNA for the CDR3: TGCAGCGTTGAAGTTGGTAGCGGGCAAGAGACCCAGTACTTC. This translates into CSVEVGSGQETQYF.